A single sample is the source of the 26 T cell receptor beta chains below, sequenced in a study of control samples from healthy donors and cancer patients. This table comes from immunoSEQ multiplex PCR, and its TCRdb copy is limited to in-frame clones, with some not included. The table lists 100,000 to 150,000 clones, 80% to 95% of them singletons. The sequenced sample consisted of blood. All receptors come from a man aged 35 to 55 in good health.

V usage is TRBV11-2 and J usage is TRBJ2-1, with D uncertain. V was cut by 5 bases and J by 0 bases, with 14 bases left in between. Germline V gives CDR1 SGHAT, CDR2 FQNNGV. This CDR3 region has 16 residues. CDR3 coding DNA: TGTGCCAGCAGCCCCAGGCACTTGAGCTCCTACAATGAGCAGTTCTTC. Its translation is CASSPRHLSSYNEQFF.

The rearrangement joins TRBV5-1 to TRBJ1-4, with D unclear. V shed 6 bases and J shed 6 bases, with 15 bases lying between them. Germline values: CDR1 SGHRS, CDR2 YFSETQ. The CDR3 covers 14 residues. The CDR3 sequence: CASKVSGWDEKLFF. In DNA, the CDR3 is TGCGCCAGCAAGGTATCAGGCTGGGATGAAAAACTGTTTTTT. The full variable domain, in which reference TRBV5-1 and TRBJ1-4 provide the parts outside the CDR3, is KAGVTQTPRYLIKTRGQQVTLSCSPISGHRSVSWYQQTPGQGLQFLFEYFSETQRNKGNFPGRFSGRQFSNSRSEMNVSTLELGDSALYLCASKVSGWDEKLFFGSGTQLSVL.

Details on this clone: Germline is not matched at one junction end, which may reflect a read error. This chain uses TRBV2 with TRBJ2-7, with TRBD1 matching 7 bases. The CDR3 runs to 14 residues. Per germline, CDR1 SNHLY and CDR2 FYNNEI. As DNA, the CDR3 is TGTGCCAGCGGTGACCGGGACAGAGACTACGAGCAGTACTTC. This codes for CASGDRDRDYEQYF.

The chain joins TRBV5-1 to TRBJ1-1; no clear D gene. V was clipped by 7 bases and J by 2 bases, with 12 bases between them. The germline V gene encodes CDR1 SGHRS and CDR2 YFSETQ. The CDR3 contains 13 residues. The CDR3 coding sequence is TGCGCCAGCCGTGGGCAGCCAAACACTGAAGCTTTCTTT. This encodes CASRGQPNTEAFF.

This rearrangement joins TRBV5-1 to TRBJ2-2; the D call may be TRBD1 or TRBD2 (5 bases each). The CDR3 is made up of 16 amino acids. Germline CDR1 reads SGHRS; CDR2 reads YFSETQ. V lost 0 bases and J 7 bases, leaving 16 bases between the germline ends. The CDR3 bases are TGCGCCAGCAGCTTGGGCCCCAGGGACCAATACGGGGAGCTGTTTTTT. It codes for CASSLGPRDQYGELFF.

This sequence joins TRBV4-1 and TRBJ1-1, with 11 bases lining up with TRBD1. Looked up from germline, CDR1 is MGHRA and CDR2 is YSYEKL. The CDR3 runs 16 residues. J was trimmed by 1 base and V by 3 bases; bases with no gene match: 4. CDR3 residues: CASSHGQGASNTEAFF. For the CDR3, the DNA is TGCGCCAGCAGCCATGGACAGGGGGCGTCGAACACTGAAGCTTTCTTT.

The chain combines TRBV9 with TRBJ2-3; 9 bases are shared with TRBD1. The CDR3 covers 15 residues. Germline loops: CDR1 SGDLS, CDR2 YYNGEE. V dropped 3 bases and J dropped 0; count of bases not matched to a gene: 2. DNA for the CDR3: TGTGCCAGCAGCGGACAGGGGGTGAGCACAGATACGCAGTATTTT. Protein: CASSGQGVSTDTQYF.

The V call is TRBV18, the J call TRBJ1-1; perhaps TRBD1 as D (5 bases). Per the germline V gene, CDR1 is KGHSH and CDR2 is LQKENI. The CDR3 sequence is 14 residues long. V lost 6 bases and J lost 5, with 16 bases in between. The CDR3, as DNA: TGTGCCAGCTCCTTCGGGGGGGTCGAGACTGAAGCTTTCTTT. It encodes CASSFGGVETEAFF.

The V call is TRBV30, the J call TRBJ1-3; TRBD1 matches at 10 bases. From germline, CDR1 is GTSNPN and CDR2 SVGIG (reference sequence). The CDR3 extends over 15 amino acids. V was clipped by 5 bases and J by 4 bases; unmatched bases: 8. DNA for the CDR3: TGTGCCTGGGGGACAGGGGCGCCGTCCGGAAACACCATATATTTT. This gives the protein CAWGTGAPSGNTIYF. Combining the CDR3 with reference TRBV30 and TRBJ1-3 gives the whole variable domain SQTIHQWPATLVQPVGSPLSLECTVEGTSNPNLYWYRQAAGRGLQLLFYSVGIGQISSEVPQNLSASRPQDRQFILSSKKLLLSDSGFYLCAWGTGAPSGNTIYFGEGSWLTVV.

V and J are TRBV2 and TRBJ2-5, with D perhaps matching TRBD1 (6 bases). Germline-derived CDR1 and CDR2 are SNHLY and FYNNEI. The CDR3 consists of 13 residues. Between the trimmed V and J ends, which lost 6 bases and 3 bases, there was a span of 11 bases. The CDR3 DNA follows: TGTGCCAGCAGACCTACAGGGAAAGAGACCCAGTACTTC. Residues: CASRPTGKETQYF. The variable domain in full, completed from reference TRBV2 and TRBJ2-5, reads EPEVTQTPSHQVTQMGQEVILRCVPISNHLYFYWYRQILGQKVEFLVSFYNNEISEKSEIFDDQFSVERPDGSNFTLKIRSTKLEDSAMYFCASRPTGKETQYFGPGTRLLVL.

The chain is built from TRBV5-5 and TRBJ1-2; D is undetermined. The CDR3 sequence is 12 residues long. V lost 0 bases, J lost 13 bases, and 13 bases lay in between. From germline, CDR1 is SGHKS and CDR2 YYEKEE (reference sequence). CDR3 region: CASSLGGSSRTF. CDR3 DNA: TGTGCCAGCAGCTTGGGGGGTTCTTCTCGCACCTTC.

The chain combines TRBV24-1 with TRBJ1-4, with 8 bases matching TRBD1. Losses at the gene ends were 2 bases for V and 7 bases for J; bases not matched to a gene: 2. The V gene's germline CDR1 is KGHDR and CDR2 SFDVKD. This CDR3 spans 14 amino acids. The CDR3 region is CATSDSGGGEKLFF. Written as DNA, the CDR3 is TGTGCCACCAGTGATTCAGGGGGCGGTGAAAAACTGTTTTTT.

The V and J genes are TRBV10-3 and TRBJ2-2, with D maybe TRBD2 (6 bases). The CDR3 is made up of 15 amino acids. CDR1 and CDR2 from the germline V gene are ENHRY and SYGVKD. Trimming shortened V by 6 bases and J by 0 bases, and 11 bases separated the two germline ends. CDR3 in amino acids: CAIRTEGTNTGELFF. Here the CDR3 DNA reads TGTGCCATCAGGACGGAGGGGACGAACACCGGGGAGCTGTTTTTT.

The V gene is TRBV5-1, the J gene TRBJ2-6; D is unclear. The CDR3 extends over 15 amino acids. Germline lookup yields CDR1 SGHRS and CDR2 YFSETQ. Trimming took off 4 bases at V and 0 bases at J, with 8 bases between the two ends. CDR3 nucleotides: TGCGCCAGCAGCCCAGAACCCTCTGGGGCCAACGTCCTGACTTTC. It codes for CASSPEPSGANVLTF.

The V and J genes are TRBV7-9 and TRBJ2-7; unclear D gene. Germline CDR1 SEHNR, CDR2 FQNEAQ (reference sequence). This CDR3 is 14 amino acids long. Trimming cost V 1 base and J 2 bases, with 9 bases left between them. Here the CDR3 reads CASSLGLEPYEQYF. For the CDR3, the DNA is TGTGCCAGCAGCTTAGGGCTAGAACCCTACGAGCAGTACTTC.

The rearrangement uses TRBV5-8 and TRBJ1-5; D gene uncertain. Germline V gene lookup returns CDR1 SGHTS and CDR2 YDEGEE. The CDR3 has 13 amino acids. Trimming took 2 bases from V and 5 from J, leaving 8 bases between them. CDR3: CASSLSIYQPQHF. Written as DNA, the CDR3 is TGTGCCAGCAGCTTAAGTATTTATCAGCCCCAGCATTTT.

The chain couples TRBV19 to TRBJ2-3; perhaps TRBD2 as D (6 bases). V lost 7 bases and J lost 5, with 13 bases in between. Per the germline V gene, CDR1 is LNHDA and CDR2 is SQIVND (reference sequence). The CDR3 sequence is 13 residues long. The CDR3: CASIPRGVDTQYF. For the CDR3, the DNA is TGTGCCAGTATCCCGCGCGGGGTAGATACGCAGTATTTT.

This sequence joins TRBV4-2 and TRBJ2-7; 8 bases map to TRBD1. Trimming took 1 base from V and 3 from J; bases not matched to a gene: 2. The CDR3 is made up of 14 amino acids. Germline CDR1 LGHNA, CDR2 YNFKEQ. CDR3 nucleotides: TGTGCCAGCAGCCAAGGACAGGGGAGCTACGAGCAGTACTTC. Its protein product is CASSQGQGSYEQYF.

This chain connects TRBV18 to TRBJ1-4; the D gene is possibly TRBD1 (6 bases). The CDR3 consists of 16 residues. Trimming shortened V by 2 bases and J by 7 bases, and 17 bases separated the two germline ends. In germline, CDR1 is KGHSH, CDR2 LQKENI. CDR3 amino acids: CASSPTRQDGGEKLFF. The CDR3, as DNA: TGTGCCAGCTCACCAACAAGACAGGACGGTGGTGAAAAACTGTTTTTT. The entire variable domain, with the rest obtained from reference TRBV18 and TRBJ1-4, is as follows: NAGVMQNPRHLVRRRGQEARLRCSPMKGHSHVYWYRQLPEEGLKFMVYLQKENIIDESGMPKERFSAEFPKEGPSILRIQQVVRGDSAAYFCASSPTRQDGGEKLFFGSGTQLSVL.

The chain has TRBV6-6 and TRBJ2-3, with unresolved D. This CDR3 spans 12 amino acids. CDR1 and CDR2 (germline): MNHNY, SVGAGI (reference sequence). The ends were cut back, 0 bases at V and 6 bases at J, with 4 bases in the middle. This CDR3 is CASSYSSDTQYF. CDR3 nucleotide sequence: TGTGCCAGCAGTTACTCATCCGATACGCAGTATTTT.

This chain connects TRBV18 to TRBJ1-6; D ambiguous. Germline V gene data show CDR1 as KGHSH and CDR2 as LQKENI. This CDR3 contains 16 residues. The V end lost 2 bases, the J end lost 10 bases, and 18 bases lay between the germline ends. The CDR3 DNA reads TGTGCCAGCTCACCATTAGGATCATCCGCCCAATCACCCCTCCACTTT. This sequence encodes CASSPLGSSAQSPLHF.

This clone was detected once. This sequence joins TRBV27 and TRBJ1-2, with D maybe TRBD1 (5 bases). This CDR3 comprises 13 residues. V lost 3 bases, J lost 4 bases, and 9 bases lay in between. Per the germline V gene, CDR1 is MNHEY and CDR2 is SMNVEV (reference sequence). In DNA form, the CDR3 reads TGTGCCAGCAGTTTTTCGGGGGGCTATGGCTACACCTTC. Amino acid sequence: CASSFSGGYGYTF.

The chain joins TRBV28 to TRBJ2-7; 7 bases align to TRBD1. Germline loops: CDR1 MDHEN, CDR2 SYDVKM. The CDR3 loop spans 13 amino acids. The V gene end was trimmed by 7 bases and the J gene end by 2 bases; junction bases not matched to a gene: 5. In nucleotides, the CDR3 is TGTGCCAGCACTACGGGACAGACCTACGAGCAGTACTTC. Translated, it gives CASTTGQTYEQYF.

This sequence joins TRBV9 and TRBJ2-7; 7 bases line up with TRBD2. Per germline, CDR1 SGDLS and CDR2 YYNGEE. This CDR3 contains 16 residues. V lost 4 bases to trimming and J lost 2 bases; unmatched junction nucleotides: 12. DNA for the CDR3: TGTGCCAGCAGCTTAGGAGAATCGGGAGGCACCTACGAGCAGTACTTC. Encoded protein: CASSLGESGGTYEQYF. Complete variable domain (other parts from reference TRBV9 and TRBJ2-7): DSGVTQTPKHLITATGQRVTLRCSPRSGDLSVYWYQQSLDQGLQFLIQYYNGEERAKGNILERFSAQQFPDLHSELNLSSLELGDSALYFCASSLGESGGTYEQYFGPGTRLTVT.

V usage is TRBV29-1 and J usage is TRBJ2-2, with D unclear. The CDR3 totals 11 residues. CDR1 is SQVTM and CDR2 is ANQGSEA in the germline V gene. Trimming pared 5 bases from V and 4 bases from J, leaving 5 bases between. The CDR3, as DNA: TGCAGCGTTAGGGTCACCGGGGAGCTGTTTTTT. As protein: CSVRVTGELFF.

The chain has TRBV12-5 and TRBJ2-3; D is perhaps TRBD2 (5 bases). The germline V gene encodes CDR1 LGHNT and CDR2 FRNRAP. The CDR3 is 15 residues long. V was pared by 2 bases and J by 4 bases, with 13 bases between. CDR3 sequence reads: CASGLSPSFADTQYF. The CDR3 bases are TGTGCTAGTGGTTTGTCTCCTAGCTTCGCAGATACGCAGTATTTT.